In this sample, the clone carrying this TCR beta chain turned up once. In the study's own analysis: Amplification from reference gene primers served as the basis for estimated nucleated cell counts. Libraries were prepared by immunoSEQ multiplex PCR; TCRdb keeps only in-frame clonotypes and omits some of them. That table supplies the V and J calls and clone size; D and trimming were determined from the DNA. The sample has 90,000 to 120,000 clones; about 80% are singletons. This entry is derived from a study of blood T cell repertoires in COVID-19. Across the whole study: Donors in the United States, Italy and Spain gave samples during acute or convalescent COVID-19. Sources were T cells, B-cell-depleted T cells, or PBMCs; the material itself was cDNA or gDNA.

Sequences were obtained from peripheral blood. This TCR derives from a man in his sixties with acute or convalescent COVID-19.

CDR3 region: CASSQDRNTDTQYF. DNA for the CDR3: TGCGCCAGCAGCCAAGATAGAAACACAGATACGCAGTATTTT. This chain joins TRBV4-1 and TRBJ2-3, with D uncertain. Trimming took 0 bases from V and 2 from J, leaving 6 bases between them. The length of the CDR3 is 14 residues. CDR1 MGHRA and CDR2 YSYEKL come from the germline V gene.